This T cell receptor (beta chain) was captured in a study of tissue T cells after allogeneic stem cell transplantation. Here immunoSEQ multiplex PCR was the method, and the copy in TCRdb shows in-frame clones only, minus some. The top ten clones hold more than 25% of a sample with fewer than 6,500 clones, 69% of them seen once. The length of the CDR3 is 13 residues. V lost 7 bases and J 8 bases, leaving 16 bases between the germline ends. Germline V gives CDR1 SGHDT, CDR2 YYEEEE. The chain employs TRBV5-6 and TRBJ2-1, with a tentative D call TRBD2 (6 bases). Sequenced here: tissue from the stomach, sampled at autopsy. This TCR was recovered from a woman aged 18-55 years with breast cancer. CDR3 region: CASAGTSRYEQFF. In nucleotides, the CDR3 is TGTGCCAGCGCAGGAACTAGCAGGTATGAGCAGTTCTTC.